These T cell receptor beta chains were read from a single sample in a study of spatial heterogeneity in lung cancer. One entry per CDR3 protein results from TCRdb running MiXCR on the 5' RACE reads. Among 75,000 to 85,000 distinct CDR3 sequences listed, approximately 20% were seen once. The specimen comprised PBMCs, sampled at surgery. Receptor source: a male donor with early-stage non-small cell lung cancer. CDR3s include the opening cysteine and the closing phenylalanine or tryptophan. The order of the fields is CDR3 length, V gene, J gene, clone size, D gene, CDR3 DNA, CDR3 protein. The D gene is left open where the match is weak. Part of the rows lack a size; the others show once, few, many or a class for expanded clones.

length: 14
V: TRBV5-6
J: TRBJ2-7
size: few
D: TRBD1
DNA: TGTGCCAGCAGCGCGGACAGGGGGCTTTACGAGCAGTACTTC
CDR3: CASSADRGLYEQYF

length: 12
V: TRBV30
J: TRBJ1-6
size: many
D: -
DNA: TGTGCCTGGTCGCACGGTAATTCACCCCTCCACTTT
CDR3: CAWSHGNSPLHF

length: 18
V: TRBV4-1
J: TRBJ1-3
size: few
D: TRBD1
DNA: TGCGCCAGCAGCCAAGACCGATTCAGGGGGCAGGGTGGAAACACCATATATTTT
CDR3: CASSQDRFRGQGGNTIYF

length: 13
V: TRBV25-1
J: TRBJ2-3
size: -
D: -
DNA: TGTGCCAGCAGTGGGCCCCCATGGGATACGCAGTATTTT
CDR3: CASSGPPWDTQYF

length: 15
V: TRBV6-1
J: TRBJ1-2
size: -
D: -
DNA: TGTGCCAGCTGGGGCAGGGGAAGTCACGACTATGGCTACACCTTC
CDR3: CASWGRGSHDYGYTF

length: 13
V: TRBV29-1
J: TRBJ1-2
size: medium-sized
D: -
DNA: TGCAGCGTTCCCTTAGGGGACAACTATGGCTACACCTTC
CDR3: CSVPLGDNYGYTF

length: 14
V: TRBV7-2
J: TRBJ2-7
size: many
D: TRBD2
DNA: TGTGCCAGCAGCCGCATAGCGGGGACCTACGAGCAGTACTTC
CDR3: CASSRIAGTYEQYF

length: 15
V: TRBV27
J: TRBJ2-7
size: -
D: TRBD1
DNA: TGTGCCAGCATAAGGACAGGGGGCGCCGGGTACGAGCAGTACTTC
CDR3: CASIRTGGAGYEQYF

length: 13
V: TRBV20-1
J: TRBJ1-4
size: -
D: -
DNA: TGCAGTGCTCCAAGGGCCAGTAATGAAAAACTGTTTTTT
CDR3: CSAPRASNEKLFF

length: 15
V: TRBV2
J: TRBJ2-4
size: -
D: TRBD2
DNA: TGTGCCAGCAGTGGGCCTAGAGGGACTACGAGCATTCAGTACTTC
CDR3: CASSGPRGTTSIQYF

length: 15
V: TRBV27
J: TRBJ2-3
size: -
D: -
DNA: TGTGCCAGCAGTTTGCCGCTGGGTCGCACAGATACGCAGTATTTT
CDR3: CASSLPLGRTDTQYF

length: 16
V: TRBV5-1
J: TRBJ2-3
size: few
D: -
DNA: TGCGCCAGCAGCCCGAACCTTCGACGTAGCACAGATACGCAGTATTTT
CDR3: CASSPNLRRSTDTQYF

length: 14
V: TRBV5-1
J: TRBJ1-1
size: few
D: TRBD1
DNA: TGCGCCAGCACCCTGACAGGGGAGGGCACTGAAGCTTTCTTT
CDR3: CASTLTGEGTEAFF

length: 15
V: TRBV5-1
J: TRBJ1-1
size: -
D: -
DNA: TGCGCCAGCAGCTTTAGAGGACGGATGAACACTGAAGCTTTCTTT
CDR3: CASSFRGRMNTEAFF

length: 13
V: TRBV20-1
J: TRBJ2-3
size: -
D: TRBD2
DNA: TGCAGTGCCCAAGCGGGGATCACAGATACGCAGTATTTT
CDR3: CSAQAGITDTQYF

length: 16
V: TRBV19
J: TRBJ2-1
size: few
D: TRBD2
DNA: TGTGCCAGTAGTATCATGACTAGCGGGAGGGGCAATGAGCAGTTCTTC
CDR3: CASSIMTSGRGNEQFF

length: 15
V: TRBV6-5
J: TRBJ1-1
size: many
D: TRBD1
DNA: TGTGCCAGCAGTTATAATCCAGGGGACAGCACTGAAGCTTTCTTT
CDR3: CASSYNPGDSTEAFF

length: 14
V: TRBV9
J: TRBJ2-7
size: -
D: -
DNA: TGTGCCAGCAGCAAACCAAGCGAACCGGGCGAGCAGTACTTC
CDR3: CASSKPSEPGEQYF

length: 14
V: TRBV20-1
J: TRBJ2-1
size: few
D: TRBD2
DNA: TGCAGTGCTCATAGCGGGAGGCTCCACAATGAGCAGTTCTTC
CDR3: CSAHSGRLHNEQFF

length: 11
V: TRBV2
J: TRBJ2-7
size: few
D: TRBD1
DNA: TGTGCCACCGCAGGGGGCGACGAGCAGTACTTC
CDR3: CATAGGDEQYF

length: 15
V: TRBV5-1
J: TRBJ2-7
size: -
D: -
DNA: TGCGCCAGCCGACAAGGGGACTCACGCTCCTACGAGCAGTACTTC
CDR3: CASRQGDSRSYEQYF

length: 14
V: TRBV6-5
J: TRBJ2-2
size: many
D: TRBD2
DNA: TGTGCCAGCACCCCCGGGACTACCACCGGGGAGCTGTTTTTT
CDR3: CASTPGTTTGELFF

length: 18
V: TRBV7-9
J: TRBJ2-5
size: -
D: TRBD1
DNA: TGTGCCAGCAGCTCCTATCTAACGACAGGGGGGCGCACTGAGACCCAGTACTTC
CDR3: CASSSYLTTGGRTETQYF

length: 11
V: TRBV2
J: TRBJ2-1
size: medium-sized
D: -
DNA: TGTGCCAGCAGGGATTACAATGAGCAGTTCTTC
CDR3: CASRDYNEQFF

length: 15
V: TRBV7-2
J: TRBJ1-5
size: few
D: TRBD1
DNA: TGTGCCAGCAGCTTCGCAGGACAGGGGAATCAGCCCCAGCATTTT
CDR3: CASSFAGQGNQPQHF

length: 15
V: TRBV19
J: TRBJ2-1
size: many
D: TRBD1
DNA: TGTGCCAGTAGTATGGACAGGGGAGGCAACAATGAGCAGTTCTTC
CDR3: CASSMDRGGNNEQFF

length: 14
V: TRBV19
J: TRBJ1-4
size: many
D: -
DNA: TGTGCCAGTAGTGGGGCAGCAACTAATGAAAAACTGTTTTTT
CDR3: CASSGAATNEKLFF

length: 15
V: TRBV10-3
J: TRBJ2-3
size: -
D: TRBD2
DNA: TGTGCCATCAGGGGGACTAGCGGGAGTCCAGATACGCAGTATTTT
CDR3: CAIRGTSGSPDTQYF

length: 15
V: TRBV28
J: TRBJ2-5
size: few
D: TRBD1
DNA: TGTGCCAGCAGTTCGACAGGGGGCGCGTCGGAGACCCAGTACTTC
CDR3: CASSSTGGASETQYF

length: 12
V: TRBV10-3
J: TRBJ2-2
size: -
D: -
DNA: TGTGCCATCAGTGACCGGGCCGGGGAGCTGTTTTTT
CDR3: CAISDRAGELFF

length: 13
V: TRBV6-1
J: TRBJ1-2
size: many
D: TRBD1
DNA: TGTGCCAGCAGGGCAGGGACAGGGGACGGCTACACCTTC
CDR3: CASRAGTGDGYTF

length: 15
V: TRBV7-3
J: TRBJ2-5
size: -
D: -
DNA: TGTGCCAGCAGACCCGGACCGGGGCCCCTAGAGACCCAGTACTTC
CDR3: CASRPGPGPLETQYF

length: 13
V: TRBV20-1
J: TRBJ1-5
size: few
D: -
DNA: TGCAGTGCTAACCCCGGGGGCAATCAGCCCCAGCATTTT
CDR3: CSANPGGNQPQHF

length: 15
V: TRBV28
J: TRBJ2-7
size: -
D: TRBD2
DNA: TGTGCCAGCAGTCTGCCGGGACTAGCTCTTTACGAGCAGTACTTC
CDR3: CASSLPGLALYEQYF

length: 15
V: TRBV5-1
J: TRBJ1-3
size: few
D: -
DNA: TGCGCCAGCAGCGCGGGGGCAGGGGTCGGAAACACCATATATTTT
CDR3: CASSAGAGVGNTIYF

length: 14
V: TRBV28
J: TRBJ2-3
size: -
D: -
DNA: TGTGCCAGCAGTTTAATGGGGGGATCAGATACGCAGTATTTT
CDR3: CASSLMGGSDTQYF

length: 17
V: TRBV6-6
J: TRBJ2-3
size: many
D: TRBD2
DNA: TGTGCCAGCAGTCCTAAGGCGGGACTAGCGGGAGCAGATACGCAGTATTTT
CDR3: CASSPKAGLAGADTQYF

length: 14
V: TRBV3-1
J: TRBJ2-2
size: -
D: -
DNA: TGTGCCAGCAGCCAAGGGACACACATCGGGGAGCTGTTTTTT
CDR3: CASSQGTHIGELFF